These T cell receptor beta chains were read from a single sample in a study of CXCR3-negative and CXCR3-positive naive CD8 T cells. TCRdb re-called the 5' RACE reads and catalogs CDR3 proteins one per entry, DNA excluded. In all, the sample yields 20,000 to 25,000 distinct CDR3 sequences. Material: memory CD8+ T cells from blood. The receptors come from a human donor in good health. Some clones in this sample may be carry-over from other donors' samples. Each CDR3 is given with its conserved first and last residue. The size entry is marked missing in some rows and otherwise reads once, few, many or a size class.

j_gene,abundance,len,v_gene,CDR3aa
TRBJ2-7,NA,12,TRBV28,CASSQPPYEQYF
TRBJ2-1,NA,12,TRBV19,CASSMNSNEQFF
TRBJ2-2,NA,15,TRBV14,CASSQDPSSTGELFF
TRBJ2-4,NA,16,TRBV15,CATSRTGTGTKNIQYF
TRBJ2-2,NA,15,TRBV15,CATSYTSGDTGELFF
TRBJ2-7,NA,15,TRBV20-1,CSAGLSAGGPYEQYF
TRBJ2-2,NA,12,TRBV27,CASSLNTGELFF
TRBJ1-5,NA,15,TRBV2,CASCPQGGSNQPQHF
TRBJ2-7,NA,13,TRBV4-1,CASSQDPDYEQYF
TRBJ2-7,NA,14,TRBV4-1,CASSEGQGTYEQYF
TRBJ2-7,NA,17,TRBV4-3,CASSQSQRGATLSEQYF
TRBJ2-1,NA,13,TRBV7-6,CASSFGLNNEQFF
TRBJ2-7,NA,16,TRBV4-2,CASSQDRSDRGREQYF
TRBJ2-7,NA,16,TRBV7-8,CASSLPRDSPVYEQYF
TRBJ1-1,NA,11,TRBV20-1,CSATGSHEAFF
TRBJ2-2,NA,15,TRBV5-5,CASSFGAVDTGELFF
TRBJ2-7,NA,13,TRBV5-5,CASSPLAPYEQYF
TRBJ2-7,NA,14,TRBV20-1,CSARSTSEWCEQYF
TRBJ1-2,NA,13,TRBV29-1,CSVEGGGSYGYTF
TRBJ2-7,NA,13,TRBV7-3,CASSFLPQYEQYF
TRBJ1-3,NA,14,TRBV10-3,CAISTGGLGNTIYF
TRBJ2-7,NA,12,TRBV29-1,CSVLTGSYEQYF
TRBJ2-4,NA,15,TRBV2,CASSDPQGYIDIQYF
TRBJ2-1,NA,16,TRBV23-1,CASSHRQGHYRAEQFF
TRBJ1-1,NA,18,TRBV6-4,CASNPAGGTGGPNTEAFF
TRBJ1-6,NA,15,TRBV20-1,CSAREAGTGSSPLHF
TRBJ1-2,NA,13,TRBV7-2,CASSQTGDYGYTF
TRBJ2-7,NA,12,TRBV28,CASRDTHYEQYF
TRBJ2-5,NA,16,TRBV6-5,CASSSSSGGAGETQYF
TRBJ2-3,medium-sized,15,TRBV7-9,CASSSRQGHTDTQYF
TRBJ2-3,NA,15,TRBV2,CATYTSGRDADTQYF
TRBJ2-7,NA,14,TRBV6-2/TRBV6-3,CASSYGTDSYEQYF
TRBJ2-1,NA,16,TRBV3-1,CASSQGVRPGWNEQFF
TRBJ2-1,NA,13,TRBV7-2,CASSLGIWGEQFF
TRBJ2-3,NA,20,TRBV3-1,CASSQLIGRGGRLSTDTQYF
TRBJ2-1,NA,15,TRBV7-3,CASSLMVSSYNEQFF
TRBJ2-5,NA,15,TRBV6-6,CASSYSTSGGETQYF
TRBJ2-5,NA,15,TRBV27,CASSWASGAGETQYF
TRBJ2-1,NA,14,TRBV28,CASSFRQPVNEQFF
TRBJ1-5,NA,17,TRBV7-3,CASSSQRVLWFLQPQHF
TRBJ1-2,NA,15,TRBV29-1,CSVEGRDSVFEGYTF
TRBJ2-4,NA,13,TRBV7-9,CASSPPTPQGQYF
TRBJ1-2,NA,15,TRBV10-3,CAISPGQGAPDGYTF
TRBJ2-7,NA,14,TRBV29-1,CSVTEGTSHYEQYF
TRBJ2-2,NA,13,TRBV29-1,CSALDRMSGELFF
TRBJ2-2,NA,17,TRBV29-1,CSVVLTGFPGTTGELFF
TRBJ1-6,NA,15,TRBV12-3/TRBV12-4,CASSFSSGANSPLHF